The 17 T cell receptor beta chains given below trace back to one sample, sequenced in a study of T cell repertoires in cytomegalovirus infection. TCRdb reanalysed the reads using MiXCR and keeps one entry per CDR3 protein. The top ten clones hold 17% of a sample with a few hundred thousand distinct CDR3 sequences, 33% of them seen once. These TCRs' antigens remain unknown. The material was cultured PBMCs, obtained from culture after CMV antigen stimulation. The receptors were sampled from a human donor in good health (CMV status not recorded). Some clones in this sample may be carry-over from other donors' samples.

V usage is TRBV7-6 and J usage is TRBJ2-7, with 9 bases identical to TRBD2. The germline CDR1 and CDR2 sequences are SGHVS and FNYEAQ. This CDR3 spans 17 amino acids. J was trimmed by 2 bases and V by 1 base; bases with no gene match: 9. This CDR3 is CASSLGVTASGAYEQYF. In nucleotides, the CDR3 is TGTGCCAGCAGCTTAGGAGTCACAGCTAGCGGGGCCTACGAGCAGTACTTC.

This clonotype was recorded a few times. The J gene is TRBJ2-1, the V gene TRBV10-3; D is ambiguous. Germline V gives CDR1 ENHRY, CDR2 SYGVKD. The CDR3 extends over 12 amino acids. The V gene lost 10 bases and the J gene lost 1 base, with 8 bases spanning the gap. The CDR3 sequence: CATRISYNEQFF. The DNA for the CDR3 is TGTGCCACCCGGATATCCTACAATGAGCAGTTCTTC.

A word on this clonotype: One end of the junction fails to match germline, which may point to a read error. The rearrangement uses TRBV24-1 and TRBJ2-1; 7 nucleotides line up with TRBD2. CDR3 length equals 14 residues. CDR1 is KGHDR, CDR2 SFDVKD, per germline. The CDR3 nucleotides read TGTGCCACCAGTGAGGTGGGACTAAGGAATGAGCAGTTATTC. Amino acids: CATSEVGLRNEQLF.

The CDR3 DNA is TGTGCCAGCAGTTCGAGACGGTATAGCAATCAGCCCCAGCATTTT. Protein sequence: CASSSRRYSNQPQHF. This rearrangement joins TRBV27 to TRBJ1-5; D is ambiguous. Germline values: CDR1 MNHEY, CDR2 SMNVEV (reference sequence). This CDR3 has 15 residues. Trimming cost V 4 bases and J 0 bases, with 10 bases left between them.

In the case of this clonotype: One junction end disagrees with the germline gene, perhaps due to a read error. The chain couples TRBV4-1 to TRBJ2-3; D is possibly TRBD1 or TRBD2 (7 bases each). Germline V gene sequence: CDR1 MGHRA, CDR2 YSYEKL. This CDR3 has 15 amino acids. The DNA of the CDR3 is TGTGCCAGCAGGGGGGAGGGCGGAGTTCATGATACGCAGTATTTT. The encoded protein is CASRGEGGVHDTQYF.

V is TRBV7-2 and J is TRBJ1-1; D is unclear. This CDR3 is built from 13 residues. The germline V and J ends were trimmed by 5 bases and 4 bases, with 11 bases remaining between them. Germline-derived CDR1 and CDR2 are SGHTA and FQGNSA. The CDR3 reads CASSLPTSTEAFF. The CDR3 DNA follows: TGTGCCAGCAGCCTCCCCACTAGCACTGAAGCTTTCTTT. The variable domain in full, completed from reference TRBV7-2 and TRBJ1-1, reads GAGVSQSPSNKVTEKGKDVELRCDPISGHTALYWYRQSLGQGLEFLIYFQGNSAPDKSGLPSDRFSAERTGGSVSTLTIQRTQQEDSAVYLCASSLPTSTEAFFGQGTRLTVV.

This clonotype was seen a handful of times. The CDR3 region is CAITTGEAPNYGYTF. DNA for the CDR3: TGTGCCATCACCACGGGCGAGGCACCTAACTATGGCTACACCTTC. The rearrangement joins TRBV10-3 to TRBJ1-2; D not resolved. V was cut by 7 bases and J by 0 bases, with 15 bases left in between. This CDR3 contains 15 residues. Germline V gene lookup returns CDR1 ENHRY and CDR2 SYGVKD.

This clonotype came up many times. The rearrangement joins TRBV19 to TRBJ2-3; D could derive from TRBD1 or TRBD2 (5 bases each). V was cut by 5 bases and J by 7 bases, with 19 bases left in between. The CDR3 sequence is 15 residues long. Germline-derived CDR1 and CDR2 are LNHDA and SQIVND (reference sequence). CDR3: CASSSAGTYSYTQYF. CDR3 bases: TGTGCCAGTAGTTCGGCCGGGACGTATTCTTATACGCAGTATTTT.

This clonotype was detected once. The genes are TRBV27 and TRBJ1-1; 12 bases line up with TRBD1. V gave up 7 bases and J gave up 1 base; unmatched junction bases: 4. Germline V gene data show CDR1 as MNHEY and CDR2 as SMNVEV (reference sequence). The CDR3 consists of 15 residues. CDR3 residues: CASTRGQGANTEAFF. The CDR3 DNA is TGTGCCAGCACCAGGGGACAGGGGGCGAACACTGAAGCTTTCTTT.

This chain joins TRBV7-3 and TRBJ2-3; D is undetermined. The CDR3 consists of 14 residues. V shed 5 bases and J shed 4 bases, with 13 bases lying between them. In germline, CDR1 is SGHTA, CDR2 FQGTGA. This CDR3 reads CASSDPGKSDTQYF. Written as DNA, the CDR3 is TGTGCCAGCAGCGACCCTGGAAAGTCAGATACGCAGTATTTT.

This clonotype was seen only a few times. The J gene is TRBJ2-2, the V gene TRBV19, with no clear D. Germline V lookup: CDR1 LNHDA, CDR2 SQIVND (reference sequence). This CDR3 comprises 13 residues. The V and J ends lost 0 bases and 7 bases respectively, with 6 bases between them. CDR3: CASSIDPLGELFF. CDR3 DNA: TGTGCCAGTAGTATAGATCCCCTCGGGGAGCTGTTTTTT.

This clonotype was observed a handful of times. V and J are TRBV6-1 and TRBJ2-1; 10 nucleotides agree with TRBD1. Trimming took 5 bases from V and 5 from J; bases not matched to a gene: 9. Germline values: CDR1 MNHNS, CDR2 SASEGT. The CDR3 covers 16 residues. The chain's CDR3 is CASSTTTGGFHNEQFF. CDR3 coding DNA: TGTGCCAGCAGTACCACGACAGGGGGCTTTCACAATGAGCAGTTCTTC.

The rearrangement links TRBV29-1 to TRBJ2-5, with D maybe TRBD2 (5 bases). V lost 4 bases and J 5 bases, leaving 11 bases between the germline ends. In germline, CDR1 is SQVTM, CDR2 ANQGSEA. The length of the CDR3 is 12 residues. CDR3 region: CSVGGVEETQYF. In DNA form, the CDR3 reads TGCAGCGTTGGGGGAGTCGAGGAGACCCAGTACTTC.

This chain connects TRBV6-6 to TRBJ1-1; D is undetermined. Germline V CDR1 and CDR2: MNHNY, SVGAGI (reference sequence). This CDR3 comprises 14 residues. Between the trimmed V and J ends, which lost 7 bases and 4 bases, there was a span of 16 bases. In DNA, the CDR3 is TGTGCCAGCACACTTACGGGCGGGATCACTGAAGCTTTCTTT. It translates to CASTLTGGITEAFF.

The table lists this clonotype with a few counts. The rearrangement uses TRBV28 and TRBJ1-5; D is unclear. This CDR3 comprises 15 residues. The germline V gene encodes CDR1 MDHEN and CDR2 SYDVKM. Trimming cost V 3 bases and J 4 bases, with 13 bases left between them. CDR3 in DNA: TGTGCCAGCAGTTTGGCCAATTTAGGTAATCAGCCCCAGCATTTT. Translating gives CASSLANLGNQPQHF. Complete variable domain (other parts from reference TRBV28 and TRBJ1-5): DVKVTQSSRYLVKRTGEKVFLECVQDMDHENMFWYRQDPGLGLRLIYFSYDVKMKEKGDIPEGYSVSREKKERFSLILESASTNQTSMYLCASSLANLGNQPQHFGDGTRLSIL.

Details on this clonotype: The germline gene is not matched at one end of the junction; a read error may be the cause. CDR3 DNA: TGTGCCAGCAGCCAAGATATAGCTCCGCGTGAAAAACTGTTTTTT. It is translated as CASSQDIAPREKLFF. V and J are TRBV4-1 and TRBJ1-4; unclear D gene. The V gene's germline CDR1 is MGHRA and CDR2 YSYEKL. The CDR3 is made up of 15 amino acids.

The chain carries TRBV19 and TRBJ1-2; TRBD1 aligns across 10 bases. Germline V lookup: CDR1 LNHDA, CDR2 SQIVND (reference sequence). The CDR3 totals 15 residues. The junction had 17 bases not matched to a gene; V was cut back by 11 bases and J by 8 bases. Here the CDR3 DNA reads TGTGCCGTTGAACCGGGACAGGGGATGTTGGGCGGCTACACCTTC. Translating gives CAVEPGQGMLGGYTF.